Shown below are 14 T cell receptor beta chains from a single sample sequenced in a study of blood T cell repertoires in COVID-19. The method was immunoSEQ multiplex PCR; TCRdb's version includes in-frame clones alone and lacks a portion of them. Of around 80,000 clones in the sample, 75% to 85% are singletons; the top ten hold approximately 28%. The specimen was peripheral blood. These receptors were collected from a woman older than 75 with acute or convalescent COVID-19.

The rearrangement joins TRBV5-1 to TRBJ1-1; D unresolved. This CDR3 region has 13 residues. Deletions cut 4 bases from V and 1 base from J, with 8 bases between. The germline gives CDR1 SGHRS, CDR2 YFSETQ. CDR3 bases: TGCGCCAGCAGCCGCGTCACGAACACTGAAGCTTTCTTT. Its translation is CASSRVTNTEAFF.

Comments on this clone: One junction end does not reproduce the germline sequence, and a read error may be involved. The chain has TRBV7-9 and TRBJ2-3; 9 bases agree with TRBD2. CDR3 length: 18 residues. CDR1 SEHNR and CDR2 FQNEAQ come from the germline V gene (reference sequence). The CDR3 nucleotides read TGTGCCACCAGCTTGGAAAAGGTAGCGGGAGTCGGCACAGATACGCAGTATTTT. This encodes CATSLEKVAGVGTDTQYF. The variable domain in full, with the rest retrieved from reference TRBV7-9 and TRBJ2-3, is DTGVSQNPRHKITKRGQNVTFRCDPISEHNRLYWYRQTLGQGPEFLTYFQNEAQLEKSRLLSDRFSAERPKGSFSTLEIQRTEQGDSAMYLCATSLEKVAGVGTDTQYFGPGTRLTVL.

The chain joins TRBV1 to TRBJ2-4; the table's D call of TRBD2 was not tested on the DNA. TRBV1 is described as a pseudogene. This CDR3 has 19 amino acids. The CDR3 protein is CTSSQDQETSRVAKNIQYF. The CDR3, as DNA: TGCACCAGCAGCCAAGATCAAGAGACTAGTAGAGTAGCCAAAAACATTCAGTACTTC.

The chain recombines TRBV5-4 with TRBJ2-3, with TRBD2 matching over 13 bases. After removal of 4 bases from V and 4 bases from J, the junction contained 9 bases not matched to a gene. Germline V lookup: CDR1 SGHNT, CDR2 YYREEE (reference sequence). The CDR3 sequence is 17 residues long. This chain's CDR3 is CASSTGVGLAGSDTQYF. CDR3 sequence (DNA): TGTGCCAGCAGCACAGGGGTGGGACTAGCGGGATCAGATACGCAGTATTTT.

The gene calls are TRBV29-1 and TRBJ1-2; the D is unclear. This CDR3 spans 11 amino acids. Germline V gives CDR1 SQVTM, CDR2 ANQGSEA. V was shortened by 6 bases and J by 8 bases, with 13 bases between the two germline ends. CDR3 residues: CSVPGALGYTF. CDR3 bases: TGCAGCGTGCCTGGAGCGCTGGGCTACACCTTC. The full variable domain, rest sourced from reference TRBV29-1 and TRBJ1-2, is SAVISQKPSRDICQRGTSLTIQCQVDSQVTMMFWYRQQPGQSLTLIATANQGSEATYESGFVIDKFPISRPNLTFSTLTVSNMSPEDSSIYLCSVPGALGYTFGSGTRLTVV.

The gene calls are TRBV6-6 and TRBJ2-5; a weak D match, TRBD1 (5 bases). Germline CDR1 and CDR2: MNHNY and SVGAGI (reference sequence). Trimming removed 5 bases from V and 0 bases from J, with 7 bases in between. The CDR3 is made up of 13 amino acids. CDR3 DNA: TGTGCCAGCAGTAGACAGCACCAAGAGACCCAGTACTTC. Translation gives CASSRQHQETQYF.

This chain links TRBV6-5 with TRBJ1-5; 8 bases line up with TRBD1. The CDR3 has 15 amino acids. Unmatched junction bases numbered 10, after V lost 6 bases and J lost 6 bases. CDR1 and CDR2 (germline): MNHEY, SVGAGI. Here the CDR3 reads CASRSGQGRSQPQHF. The DNA of the CDR3 is TGTGCCAGCAGATCCGGACAGGGAAGAAGTCAGCCCCAGCATTTT.

This clone was seen only once. This sequence joins TRBV19 and TRBJ2-2; D remains ambiguous. The CDR3 contains 14 residues. Trimming removed 4 bases at V and 4 bases at J, with 10 bases between. Per germline, CDR1 LNHDA and CDR2 SQIVND (reference sequence). Written as DNA, the CDR3 is TGTGCCAGTAGTACAGAGTTATCCACCGGGGAGCTGTTTTTT. As protein: CASSTELSTGELFF. Filled out from reference TRBV19 and TRBJ2-2, the complete variable domain reads DGGITQSPKYLFRKEGQNVTLSCEQNLNHDAMYWYRQDPGQGLRLIYYSQIVNDFQKGDIAEGYSVSREKKESFPLTVTSAQKNPTAFYLCASSTELSTGELFFGEGSRLTVL.

The chain joins TRBV7-9 to TRBJ2-7; 11 bases match TRBD1. The germline V gene has CDR1 SEHNR and CDR2 FQNEAQ (reference sequence). J lost 2 bases, V lost 3 bases, and 3 bases had no gene match. The CDR3 consists of 15 residues. For the CDR3, the DNA is TGTGCCAGCAGCTTCGGGACAGGGGGAGCCTACGAGCAGTACTTC. The encoded protein is CASSFGTGGAYEQYF.

This chain connects TRBV7-8 to TRBJ2-1, with 7 bases fitting TRBD2. Germline V gene sequence: CDR1 SGHVS, CDR2 FQNEAQ. J was trimmed by 0 bases and V by 5 bases; bases with no gene match: 7. This CDR3 contains 16 residues. CDR3 residues: CASSPLSGVSYNEQFF. CDR3 in DNA: TGTGCCAGCAGCCCCCTCAGCGGGGTCTCCTACAATGAGCAGTTCTTC.

In this sample, this clone turned up once. V usage is TRBV11-3 and J usage is TRBJ2-7; no definite D call. The CDR3 is 13 residues long. V was trimmed by 1 base and J by 6 bases, leaving 10 bases between them. Germline V gene sequence: CDR1 SGHNT, CDR2 YENEEA. CDR3 loop: CASSLGRGFEQYF. In DNA, the CDR3 is TGTGCCAGCAGCTTAGGGCGCGGATTCGAGCAGTACTTC.

This clone was recorded only once. The chain couples TRBV5-4 to TRBJ2-7; the match to TRBD2 covers 9 bases. Germline CDR1 is SGHNT and CDR2 is YYREEE (reference sequence). Trimming removed 3 bases from V and 3 bases from J; junction bases left unmatched: 7. The CDR3 extends over 15 amino acids. CDR3 coding DNA: TGTGCCAGCAGCTCTGGACTAGCGCCAGTCTACGAGCAGTACTTC. Translation gives CASSSGLAPVYEQYF.

The rearrangement joins TRBV6-5 to TRBJ1-5; possibly TRBD1 for D (6 bases). Germline lookup yields CDR1 MNHEY and CDR2 SVGAGI. V was cut by 6 bases and J by 5 bases, with 11 bases left in between. The CDR3 runs to 13 residues. CDR3 sequence reads: CASRIGGHQPQHF. The CDR3 DNA reads TGTGCCAGCAGAATAGGGGGTCATCAGCCCCAGCATTTT.

The V call is TRBV24-1, the J call TRBJ1-2; perhaps TRBD1 as D (6 bases). Between the trimmed V and J ends, which lost 3 bases and 5 bases, there was a span of 12 bases. Per germline, CDR1 KGHDR and CDR2 SFDVKD. This CDR3 comprises 14 residues. The CDR3 loop reads CATSDPGQPYGYTF. In DNA form, the CDR3 reads TGTGCCACCAGTGATCCTGGACAGCCTTATGGCTACACCTTC.